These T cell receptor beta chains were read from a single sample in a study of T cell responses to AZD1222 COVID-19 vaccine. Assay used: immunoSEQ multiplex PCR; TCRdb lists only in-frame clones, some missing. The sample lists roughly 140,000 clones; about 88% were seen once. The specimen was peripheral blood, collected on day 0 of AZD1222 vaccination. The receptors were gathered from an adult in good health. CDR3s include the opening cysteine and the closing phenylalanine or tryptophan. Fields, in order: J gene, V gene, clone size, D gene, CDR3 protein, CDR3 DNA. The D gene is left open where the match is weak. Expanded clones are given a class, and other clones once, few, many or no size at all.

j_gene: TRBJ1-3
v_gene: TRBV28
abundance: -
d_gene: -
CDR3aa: CASSAPTRASGNTIYF
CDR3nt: TGTGCCAGCAGTGCCCCCACGAGGGCCTCTGGAAACACCATATATTTT

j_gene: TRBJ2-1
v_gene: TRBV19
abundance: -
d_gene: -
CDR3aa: CASRGEFSNEQFF
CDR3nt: TGTGCCAGTAGGGGGGAGTTCTCCAATGAGCAGTTCTTC

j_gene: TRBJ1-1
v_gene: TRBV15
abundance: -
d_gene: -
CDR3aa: CATSRGRQRGTNTEAFF
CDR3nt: TGTGCCACCAGCAGAGGTCGACAGCGGGGTACGAACACTGAAGCTTTCTTT

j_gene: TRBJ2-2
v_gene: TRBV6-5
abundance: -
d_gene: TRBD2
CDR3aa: CASRASGNSGELFF
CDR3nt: TGTGCCAGCAGAGCCAGCGGGAATTCCGGGGAGCTGTTTTTT

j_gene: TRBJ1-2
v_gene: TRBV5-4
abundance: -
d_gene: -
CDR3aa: CASSPRGLHNGYTF
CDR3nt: TGTGCCAGCAGCCCACGGGGACTTCACAATGGCTACACCTTC

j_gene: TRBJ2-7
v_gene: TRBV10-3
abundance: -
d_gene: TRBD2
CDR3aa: CAISESGTSHEQYF
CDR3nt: TGTGCCATCAGTGAGTCAGGGACTAGCCACGAGCAGTACTTC

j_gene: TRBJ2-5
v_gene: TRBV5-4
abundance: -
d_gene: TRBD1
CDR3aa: CASSTGGAGETQYF
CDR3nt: TGTGCCAGCAGTACAGGGGGCGCGGGAGAGACCCAGTACTTC

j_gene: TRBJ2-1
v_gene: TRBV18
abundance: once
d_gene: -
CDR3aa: CASSPQRVDNEQFF
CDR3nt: TGTGCCAGCTCACCTCAGCGGGTTGACAATGAGCAGTTCTTC

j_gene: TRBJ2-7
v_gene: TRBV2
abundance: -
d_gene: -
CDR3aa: CASTIAGTLYEQYF
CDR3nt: TGTGCCAGCACCATCGCAGGGACGTTGTACGAGCAGTACTTC

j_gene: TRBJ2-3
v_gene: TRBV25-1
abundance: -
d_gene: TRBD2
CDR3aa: CASSELAGSGDTQYF
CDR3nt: TGTGCCAGCAGTGAATTAGCGGGATCTGGAGATACGCAGTATTTT

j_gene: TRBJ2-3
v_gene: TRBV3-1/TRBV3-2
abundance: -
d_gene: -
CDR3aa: CASSQEVGVSTDTQYF
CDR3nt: TGTGCCAGCAGCCAAGAGGTGGGGGTTAGCACAGATACGCAGTATTTT

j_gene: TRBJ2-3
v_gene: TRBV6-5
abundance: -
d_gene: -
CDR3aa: CASSYSTASGYTQYF
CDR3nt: TGTGCCAGCAGTTACTCGACCGCTAGTGGGTATACGCAGTATTTT

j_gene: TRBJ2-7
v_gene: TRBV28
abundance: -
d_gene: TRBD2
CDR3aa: CASSELAGLSYEQYF
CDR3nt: TGTGCCAGCAGCGAACTAGCGGGCCTCTCCTACGAGCAGTACTTC

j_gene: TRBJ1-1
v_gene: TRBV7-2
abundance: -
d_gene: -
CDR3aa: CASSLRQLAEAFF
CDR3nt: TGTGCCAGCAGCTTAAGGCAGTTGGCTGAAGCTTTCTTT

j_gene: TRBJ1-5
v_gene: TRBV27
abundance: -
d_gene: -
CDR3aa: CASSLARGHQPQHF
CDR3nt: TGTGCCAGCAGTTTAGCCCGGGGACATCAGCCCCAGCATTTT

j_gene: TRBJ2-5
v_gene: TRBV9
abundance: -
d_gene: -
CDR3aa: CASSVLAGAETQYF
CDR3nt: TGTGCCAGCAGCGTGCTAGCCGGAGCGGAGACCCAGTACTTC

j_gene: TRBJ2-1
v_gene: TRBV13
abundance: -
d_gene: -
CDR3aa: CASSLEGNEQFF
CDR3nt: TGTGCCAGCAGCTTAGAAGGAAATGAGCAGTTCTTC

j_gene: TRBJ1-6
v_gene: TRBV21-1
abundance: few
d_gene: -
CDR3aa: CASSVKCRTNSPLHF
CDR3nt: TGTGCCAGCAGCGTAAAGTGCAGGACCAATTCACCCCTCCACTTT

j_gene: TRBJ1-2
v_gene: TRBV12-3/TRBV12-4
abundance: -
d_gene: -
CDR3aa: CASSLNSFGYTF
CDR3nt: TGTGCCAGCAGTTTGAACAGCTTTGGCTACACCTTC

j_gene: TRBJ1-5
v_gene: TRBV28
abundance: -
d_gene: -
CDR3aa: CASSLGHSNQPQHF
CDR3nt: TGTGCCAGCAGTTTGGGACATAGCAATCAGCCCCAGCATTTT

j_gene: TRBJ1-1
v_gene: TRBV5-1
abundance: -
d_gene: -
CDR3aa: CASSLRMNTEAFF
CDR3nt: TGCGCCAGCAGCTTGAGAATGAACACTGAAGCTTTCTTT

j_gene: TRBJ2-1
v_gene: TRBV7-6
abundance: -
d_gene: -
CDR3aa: CASSLDRQPPSSNYNEQFF
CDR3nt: TGTGCCAGCAGCTTAGATCGGCAGCCCCCCTCTTCCAACTACAATGAGCAGTTCTTC

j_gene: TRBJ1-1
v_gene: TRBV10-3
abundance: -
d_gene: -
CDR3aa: CAISREENTEAFF
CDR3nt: TGTGCCATCTCCAGGGAGGAGAACACTGAAGCTTTCTTT

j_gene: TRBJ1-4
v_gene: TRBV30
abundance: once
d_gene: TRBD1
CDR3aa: CAWSRGTGGWEKLFF
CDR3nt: TGTGCCTGGAGCCGTGGGACAGGGGGTTGGGAAAAACTGTTTTTT

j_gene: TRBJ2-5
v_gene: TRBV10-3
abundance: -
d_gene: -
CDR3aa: CASLWLRRGQETQYF
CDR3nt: TGTGCCAGCCTATGGCTCCGACGGGGCCAAGAGACCCAGTACTTC

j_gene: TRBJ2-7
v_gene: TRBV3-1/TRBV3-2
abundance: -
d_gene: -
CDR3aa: CASSRDPSFRFEQYF
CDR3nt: TGTGCCAGCAGCCGGGACCCTTCGTTTCGATTCGAGCAGTACTTC

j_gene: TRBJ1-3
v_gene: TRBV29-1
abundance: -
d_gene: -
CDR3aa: CSVQDTGNTIYF
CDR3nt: TGCAGCGTCCAGGACACTGGAAACACCATATATTTT

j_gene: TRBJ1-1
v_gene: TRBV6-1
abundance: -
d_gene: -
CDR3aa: CASSEGRTAEAFF
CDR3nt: TGTGCCAGCAGTGAAGGAAGGACAGCTGAAGCTTTCTTT

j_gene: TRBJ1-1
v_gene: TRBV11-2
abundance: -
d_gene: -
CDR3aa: CASSSRLGAFF
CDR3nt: TGTGCCAGCAGCTCCCGCCTGGGGGCTTTCTTT

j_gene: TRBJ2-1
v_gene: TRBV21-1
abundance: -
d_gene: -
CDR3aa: CASSKLGDRVLNEQFF
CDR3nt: TGTGCCAGCAGCAAACTGGGGGACAGGGTCTTAAATGAGCAGTTCTTC

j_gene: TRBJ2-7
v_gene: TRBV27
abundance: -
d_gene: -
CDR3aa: CASSKDYPSSYEQYF
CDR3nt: TGTGCCAGCAGTAAGGACTACCCGAGCTCCTACGAGCAGTACTTC

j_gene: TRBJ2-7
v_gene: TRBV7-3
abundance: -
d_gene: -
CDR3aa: CASSLRPGYEQYF
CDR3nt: TGTGCCAGCAGCTTAAGGCCAGGCTACGAGCAGTACTTC

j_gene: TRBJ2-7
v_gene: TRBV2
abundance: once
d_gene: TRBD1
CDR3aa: CASSTGGIPEYEQYF
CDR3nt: TGTGCCAGCAGCACAGGGGGCATCCCCGAATACGAGCAGTACTTC

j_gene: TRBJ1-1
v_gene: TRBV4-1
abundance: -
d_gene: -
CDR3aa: CASSQDTLWRTEAFF
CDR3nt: TGCGCCAGCAGCCAAGATACCCTGTGGCGCACTGAAGCTTTCTTT

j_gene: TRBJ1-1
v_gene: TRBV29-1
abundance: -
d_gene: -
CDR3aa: CSVAPLMNTEAFF
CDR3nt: TGCAGCGTTGCTCCGCTAATGAACACTGAAGCTTTCTTT

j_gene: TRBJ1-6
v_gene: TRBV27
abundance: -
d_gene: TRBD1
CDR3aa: CASSLSFTGGSPLHF
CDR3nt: TGTGCCAGCAGTTTATCTTTTACAGGGGGCTCACCCCTCCACTTT

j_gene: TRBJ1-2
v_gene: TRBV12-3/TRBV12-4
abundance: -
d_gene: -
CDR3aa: CASSLPAAYGYTF
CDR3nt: TGTGCCAGCAGTTTACCCGCAGCCTATGGCTACACCTTC

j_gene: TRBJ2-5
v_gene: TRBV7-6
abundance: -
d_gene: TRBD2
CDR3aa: CASSSGLAGGWQTQYF
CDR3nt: TGTGCCAGCAGCTCGGGACTAGCGGGGGGGTGGCAGACCCAGTACTTC

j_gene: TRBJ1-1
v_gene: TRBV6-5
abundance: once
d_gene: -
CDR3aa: CASTEGGVANTEAFF
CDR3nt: TGTGCCAGCACGGAAGGGGGGGTGGCGAACACTGAAGCTTTCTTT

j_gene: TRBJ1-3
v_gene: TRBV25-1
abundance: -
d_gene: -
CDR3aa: CASSEYGHDLKWVNTIYF
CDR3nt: TGTGCCAGCAGTGAATACGGACACGACCTAAAATGGGTAAACACCATATATTTT

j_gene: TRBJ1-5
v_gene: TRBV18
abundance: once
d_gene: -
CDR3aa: CASSTGGGNQPQHF
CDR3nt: TGTGCCAGCTCAACGGGGGGCGGCAATCAGCCCCAGCATTTT

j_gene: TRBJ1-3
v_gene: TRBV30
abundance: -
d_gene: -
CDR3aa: CAWTLGAPGNTIYF
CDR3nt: TGTGCCTGGACGTTAGGAGCGCCCGGAAACACCATATATTTT

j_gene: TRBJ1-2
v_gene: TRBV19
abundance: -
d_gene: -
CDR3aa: CASRKTVNYGYTF
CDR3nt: TGTGCCAGTAGAAAGACAGTAAACTATGGCTACACCTTC

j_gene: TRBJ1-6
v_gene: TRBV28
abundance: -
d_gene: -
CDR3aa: CASSLGGSYNSPLHF
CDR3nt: TGTGCCAGCAGTCTCGGTGGCTCCTATAATTCACCCCTCCACTTT

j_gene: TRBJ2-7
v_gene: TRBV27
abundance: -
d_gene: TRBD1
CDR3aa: CASSQGALAYEQYF
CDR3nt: TGTGCCAGCAGTCAGGGGGCGCTGGCCTACGAGCAGTACTTC

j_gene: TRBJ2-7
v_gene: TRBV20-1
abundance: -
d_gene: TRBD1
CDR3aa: CSASRGGTGDYEQYF
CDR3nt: TGCAGTGCTAGTCGTGGGGGGACAGGAGATTACGAGCAGTACTTC

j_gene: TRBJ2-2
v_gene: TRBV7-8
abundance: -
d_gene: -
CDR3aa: CASSEQGATGELFF
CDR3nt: TGTGCCAGCAGTGAACAGGGAGCCACCGGGGAGCTGTTTTTT

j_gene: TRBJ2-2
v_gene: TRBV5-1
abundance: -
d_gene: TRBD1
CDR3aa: CASSPRTGNTGELFF
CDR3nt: TGCGCCAGCAGCCCTCGGACAGGTAACACCGGGGAGCTGTTTTTT

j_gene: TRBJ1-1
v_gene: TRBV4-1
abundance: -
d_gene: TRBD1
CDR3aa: CASSQTGVVRTEAFF
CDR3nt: TGCGCCAGCAGCCAAACAGGGGTTGTTCGGACTGAAGCTTTCTTT

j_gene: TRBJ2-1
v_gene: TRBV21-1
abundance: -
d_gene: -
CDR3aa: CASSKGTSGGVGNEQFF
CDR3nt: TGTGCCAGCAGCAAAGGGACTAGCGGGGGGGTCGGCAATGAGCAGTTCTTC

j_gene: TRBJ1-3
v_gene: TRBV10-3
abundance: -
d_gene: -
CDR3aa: CAISGLSGNTIYF
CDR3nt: TGTGCCATCAGTGGACTTTCTGGAAACACCATATATTTT

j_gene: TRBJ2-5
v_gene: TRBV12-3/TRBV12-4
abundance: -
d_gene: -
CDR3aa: CASSLLGTETQYF
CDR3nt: TGTGCCAGCAGTTTGTTGGGGACGGAGACCCAGTACTTC